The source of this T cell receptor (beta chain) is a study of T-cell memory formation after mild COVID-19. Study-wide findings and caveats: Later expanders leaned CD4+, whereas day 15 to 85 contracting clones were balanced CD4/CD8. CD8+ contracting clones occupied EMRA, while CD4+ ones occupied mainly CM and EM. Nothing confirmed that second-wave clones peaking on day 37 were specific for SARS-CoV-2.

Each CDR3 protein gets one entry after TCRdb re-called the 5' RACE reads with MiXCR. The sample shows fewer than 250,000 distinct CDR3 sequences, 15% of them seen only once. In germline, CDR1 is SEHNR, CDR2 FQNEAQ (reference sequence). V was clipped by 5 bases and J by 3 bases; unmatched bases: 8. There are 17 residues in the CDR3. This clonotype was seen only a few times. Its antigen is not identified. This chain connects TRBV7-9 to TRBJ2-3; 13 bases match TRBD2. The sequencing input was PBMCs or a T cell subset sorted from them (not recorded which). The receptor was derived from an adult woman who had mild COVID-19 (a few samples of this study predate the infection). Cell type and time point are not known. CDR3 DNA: TGTGCCAGCAGCCCGACGCCGGGACTAGCGGGGACAGATACGCAGTATTTT. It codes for CASSPTPGLAGTDTQYF.